Included here is one T cell receptor (beta chain) sequence, with context. No antigen is known for it. One base away there is no much larger clone; base qualities are not given. These data originate in a study of blood T cells in healthy people across ages (dated by TCRdb to 2015 to 2017). A note on the overall study: In model experiments, template switching captured roughly one uniquely barcoded TCR beta cDNA molecule for every two T cells. Using deep sequencing normalized with unique cDNA molecular identifiers, the study measured how TCR beta repertoire diversity changes with age. The donors were split into four age groups: young (average 16 years), middle-aged (39), aged (approximately 60) and long-lived (over 75). To avoid experimental bias, donors of different ages were randomly spread across the sequencing lanes. For two donors (one aged 18 to 30 and one aged 80 or older), the study analyzed two additional independent replicas of 1 million unique cDNA reads from the same blood draw. The paper's findings and limits, for the study overall: Observed TCR beta diversity per million T cells fell roughly linearly with age, and a significant reduction was already apparent by age about 43. The long-lived group showed more naive CD4+ T cells, fewer expanded clones and increased TCR diversity than the aged group, suggesting age selection. Because the CMV infection status of the donors was unknown, age-related changes in expanded clonotypes may potentially have been confounded. There was a strong correlation between observed TCR beta diversity and the percentage of naive T cells measured by flow cytometry. Total diversity estimates from one million sequenced T cells were considered lower bounds and underestimates. Since profiling was done on bulk unsorted PBMCs, naive and antigen-experienced compartments could not be conclusively compared.

Spanning cysteine to phenylalanine, the CDR3 consists of 14 amino acids. Only the CDR3 DNA is retained, 42 bases long and in frame from the first base. After removal of 1 base from V and 11 bases from J, the junction retains 11 bases not matched to a gene. CDR1 and CDR2 were assigned from the germline V gene (reference sequence) as DFQATT and SNEGSKA. The protocol used for the library was 5' RACE. Sequencing used an Illumina HiSeq 2500. The second PCR ran for roughly 7 to 11 cycles and used a J-beta primer mix along with a sample-barcoded 5' primer. A template-switch 5' adaptor carrying 12 random nucleotides introduced a unique molecular identifier onto each TCR beta cDNA molecule. Each sample yielded at least 3 million CDR3-containing paired-end reads. The Mint cDNA synthesis kit, primed by a TRBC-specific oligonucleotide, was used to synthesize first-strand cDNA from all RNA. Following uracil-DNA glycosylase treatment, all cDNA underwent a first 18-cycle PCR with the universal primers M1SS and BC2_uni_R. As for the authors' bioinformatics: Normalization of each sample was performed by random selection of 1 million high-quality reads, each carrying a distinct molecular identifier. Instead of being binned into consensus sequences, reads that shared molecular identifiers were thrown out. MiTCR, run with a Q25 quality threshold and the strictest error-elimination algorithm, handled CDR3 identification, clonotype clustering and error correction. A nonparametric unseen species model using Euler transformation provided a lower-bound estimate of total TCR beta diversity. Starting from the raw public reads, TCRdb applied fastp trimming at Q25, assembled clones with MiXCR and retained in-frame beta chains. CDR3 protein duplicates are merged, each entry listing the most common genes and DNA. The V and J calls, along with clone size, are taken from TCRdb and not from the paper's own processing. The sample data list about 600,000 distinct CDR3 sequences, and about 45% of these were observed just once. Together, the top ten hold 20% to 25% of the sample.

The donors were around 39 Caucasian individuals from Russia, aged roughly 6 to 95 years, who were systemically healthy. Roughly 10 milliliters of peripheral blood were drawn from each donor into EDTA-treated Vacutainer tubes. Ficoll-Paque density-gradient centrifugation was used to isolate PBMCs, with at least 6.5 million per sample. Total RNA was extracted from PBMCs with Trizol reagent, with at least 6 micrograms obtained per sample. The percentages of naive CD45RAhigh/CD27high T cells were determined by flow cytometry on a PBMC aliquot from every donor. The sequencing sample was made of blood. The V and J genes are TRBV20-1 and TRBJ2-7; TRBD1 lines up with 10 middle nucleotides. This TCR came from a man aged 80 or over in good health. The nucleotide sequence reads as follows: TGCAGTGCTAGAGGACAGGGGGCCACCCCTAAGGAGTACTTC. The encoded protein is CSARGQGATPKEYF.